Listed below are T cell receptor beta chains from one sample, sequenced in a study of cytomegalovirus exposure and HLA in healthy donors. Clones were sequenced by immunoSEQ multiplex PCR, and TCRdb holds only the in-frame ones, with some missing. The table has about 69,000 clones, around 68% seen once. Material for sequencing was PBMCs. The receptors stem from a woman aged 30 to 39 in good health and CMV-seronegative. Each CDR3 is given with its conserved first and last residue. Fields, in order: J gene, V gene, D gene, clone size, CDR3 DNA, CDR3 protein. A D gene is named only where the DNA matches it firmly. Clone size is stated in some rows and not others, as once, few, many or a class when expanded.

J: TRBJ2-3
V: TRBV5-1
D: .
size: once
DNA: TGCGCCAGCAGCTTGGTAGGAGCGGGCACAGATACGCAGTATTTT
CDR3: CASSLVGAGTDTQYF

J: TRBJ1-4
V: TRBV5-6
D: .
size: .
DNA: TGTGCCAGCAGCTTTGGCCTCAGGGGACCTAATGAAAAACTGTTTTTT
CDR3: CASSFGLRGPNEKLFF

J: TRBJ1-5
V: TRBV5-6
D: .
size: .
DNA: TGTGCCAGCAGTGGGGGAGGGGGAAGGGAGACCCAGCATTTT
CDR3: CASSGGGGRETQHF

J: TRBJ2-5
V: TRBV7-9
D: TRBD1
size: .
DNA: TGTGCCAGCAGCATACCCGGGACAGCCCTTAAAGAGCAGTACTTC
CDR3: CASSIPGTALKEQYF

J: TRBJ1-5
V: TRBV19
D: .
size: .
DNA: TGTGCCAGTAGACATAATAGCAATCAGCCCCAGCATTTT
CDR3: CASRHNSNQPQHF

J: TRBJ1-1
V: TRBV27
D: .
size: .
DNA: TGTGCCAGCAGCGGCGGGGGGCTAACTGAAGCTTTCTTT
CDR3: CASSGGGLTEAFF

J: TRBJ1-2
V: TRBV29-1
D: TRBD1
size: .
DNA: TGCAGCGATGAGGGCGGGACCCGGGACAGGGGGCAAGGCTATGGCTACACCTTC
CDR3: CSDEGGTRDRGQGYGYTF

J: TRBJ2-7
V: TRBV5-1
D: TRBD1
size: .
DNA: TGCGCCAGCAGCCCCGGGACAGGGTGGGCCTACGAGCAGTACTTC
CDR3: CASSPGTGWAYEQYF

J: TRBJ2-1
V: TRBV5-1
D: .
size: .
DNA: TGCGCCAGCAGTAGTATAGCGGTTTACAATGAGCAGTTCTTC
CDR3: CASSSIAVYNEQFF

J: TRBJ1-1
V: TRBV7-6
D: .
size: .
DNA: TGTGCCAGCAGCCTCAGGGTGGGCACTGAAGCTTTCTTT
CDR3: CASSLRVGTEAFF

J: TRBJ1-2
V: TRBV30
D: .
size: .
DNA: TGTGCCTGGAGTACCCATCAGGGGAGTCGCGGTGGCTACACCTTC
CDR3: CAWSTHQGSRGGYTF

J: TRBJ2-7
V: TRBV4-1
D: .
size: .
DNA: TGCGCCAGCAGCCAGGGGCGGACCTACGAGCAGTACTTC
CDR3: CASSQGRTYEQYF

J: TRBJ2-1
V: TRBV9
D: .
size: .
DNA: TGTGCCAGCAGCATCTCCCCTCGGGGGACCTACAATGAGCAGTTCTTC
CDR3: CASSISPRGTYNEQFF

J: TRBJ1-6
V: TRBV5-1
D: .
size: .
DNA: TGCGCCCCTGGGGGGTGTGATCCCCTCTCCCCAGGGAGCTCCTATAATTCACCCCTCCACTTT
CDR3: CAPGGCDPLSPGSSYNSPLHF

J: TRBJ1-1
V: TRBV6-5
D: .
size: few
DNA: TGTGCCAGCAGCCAAGGACAGCTGAACACTGAAGCTTTCTTT
CDR3: CASSQGQLNTEAFF

J: TRBJ1-1
V: TRBV5-1
D: .
size: .
DNA: TGCGCCAGCAGCTTGAGCGGGGACACTGAAGCTTTCTTT
CDR3: CASSLSGDTEAFF

J: TRBJ1-6
V: TRBV9
D: .
size: .
DNA: TGTGCCAGCAGCGTAGAGGGGGTGCCCCTCCACTTT
CDR3: CASSVEGVPLHF

J: TRBJ1-3
V: TRBV6-5
D: TRBD1
size: .
DNA: TGTGCCAGCAGTTCCCCCGGGACAGGGAATCGAAACACCATATATTTT
CDR3: CASSSPGTGNRNTIYF

J: TRBJ2-7
V: TRBV19
D: .
size: few
DNA: TGTGCCAGTAGTATTGAGGGCGCGCAGTACTTC
CDR3: CASSIEGAQYF

J: TRBJ2-5
V: TRBV5-1
D: TRBD1
size: .
DNA: TGCGCCAGCAGCTCAATGTTGAGGACAGGGGGGCGAGAGACCCAGTACTTC
CDR3: CASSSMLRTGGRETQYF

J: TRBJ1-5
V: TRBV27
D: .
size: few
DNA: TGTGCCAGCAGCTCACAGGGACGTCAGCCCCAGCATTTT
CDR3: CASSSQGRQPQHF

J: TRBJ1-2
V: TRBV10-2
D: .
size: .
DNA: TGCGCCAGCAGGACGGACAGTTATGGCTACACCTTC
CDR3: CASRTDSYGYTF